The following is a T cell receptor (beta chain) sequence with its context. The antigen is not known. The CDR3 totals 14 residues. CDR1 and CDR2 (germline): LGHDT, YNNKEL (reference sequence). Eight separate reactions per sample served to make cDNA. TCRdb reanalyzed the 5' RACE reads and collapses them to one entry per CDR3 protein, without DNA. This table holds 300,000 to 400,000 distinct CDR3 sequences. This sample is part of a study of monozygotic twins with inflammatory bowel disease. Findings and caveats of the study: Healthy co-twins, by inverse Simpson, had higher TCRbeta diversity than their siblings with IBD. The data gave no support to a single strong IBD-associated signal or clonotype. Comparison of concordant versus discordant twins revealed no difference in repertoire similarity, possibly due to limited power.

The V and J genes are TRBV3-1 and TRBJ2-4; TCRdb proposes TRBD2, but this gene call is untestable without DNA. Sequenced input: blood. The source of this sequence is a human donor with ulcerative colitis or Crohn's disease, or a healthy co-twin of an affected twin (not recorded which). This chain's CDR3 is CASSQDYRGNIQYF.